Each of the 30 T cell receptor beta chains below was sequenced from the same sample in a study of beta chain features in type 1 diabetes. Study results and limitations: Shortening that was moderate but significant affected the TCRB CDR3s of Type 1 diabetes patients in all four CD4+ subsets.

Antigens of these TCRs are unknown. Of the isolated RNA, all was reverse transcribed, and so the sequenced material was expressed TCRB transcripts. The repertoire was sequenced with immunoSEQ multiplex PCR; TCRdb's copy has only in-frame clones and lacks some. The sample includes about 640,000 clones, approximately 13% of them seen just once. What was sequenced was naive CD4+ T cells from blood. These receptors were collected from a man aged 25 to 40 with type 1 diabetes.

This clone was counted a single time. This chain connects TRBV5-6 to TRBJ1-2, with D maybe TRBD1 (5 bases). This CDR3 has 15 residues. V was clipped by 0 bases and J by 2 bases, with 11 bases between them. CDR1 is SGHDT, CDR2 YYEEEE, per germline. The CDR3 here is CASSLVNAGNYGYTF. The CDR3 coding sequence is TGTGCCAGCAGCTTGGTGAACGCAGGGAACTATGGCTACACCTTC.

This clone was seen a handful of times. This chain connects TRBV4-3 to TRBJ2-3; D is unresolved. The CDR3 runs to 12 residues. Trimming removed 5 bases at V and 1 base at J, with 4 bases between. The germline V gene has CDR1 LGHNA and CDR2 YSLEER. The CDR3 sequence: CASSWGTDTQYF. The CDR3 DNA follows: TGCGCCAGCAGCTGGGGCACAGATACGCAGTATTTT.

This clone showed up just a few times. This chain uses TRBV7-2 with TRBJ1-6; 9 bases map to TRBD1. The CDR3 is made up of 14 amino acids. The V and J ends lost 6 bases and 7 bases, in that order; junction bases with no gene match: 4. Per germline, CDR1 SGHTA and CDR2 FQGNSA. CDR3 coding DNA: TGTGCCAGCAGGATCGGGACAGGGAATTCACCCCTCCACTTT. Protein: CASRIGTGNSPLHF. The variable domain in full, with the rest retrieved from reference TRBV7-2 and TRBJ1-6, is GAGVSQSPSNKVTEKGKDVELRCDPISGHTALYWYRQSLGQGLEFLIYFQGNSAPDKSGLPSDRFSAERTGGSVSTLTIQRTQQEDSAVYLCASRIGTGNSPLHFGNGTRLTVT.

This chain connects TRBV20-1 to TRBJ1-1; D remains ambiguous. CDR1 DFQATT and CDR2 SNEGSKA come from the germline V gene (reference sequence). The CDR3 is made up of 11 amino acids. The CDR3 DNA reads TGCAAAGCAGGAATTAACACTGAAGCTTTCTTT. This gives the protein CKAGINTEAFF.

This clone appeared a few times. The CDR3 protein is CASSPRVRSGGETQYF. CDR3 in DNA: TGTGCCAGCAGCCCACGAGTGCGTAGCGGGGGGGAGACCCAGTACTTC. The chain links TRBV7-8 to TRBJ2-5, with TRBD2 matching over 10 bases. Unmatched junction bases numbered 11, after V lost 5 bases and J lost 5 bases. The CDR3 is 16 residues long. Germline-derived CDR1 and CDR2 are SGHVS and FQNEAQ.

Details on this clone: This sample includes further DNA sequences coding for the same CDR3. This chain connects TRBV7-2 to TRBJ1-6; D gene uncertain. CDR3 length equals 12 residues. V lost 5 bases and J 10 bases, leaving 9 bases between the germline ends. The germline CDR1 and CDR2 sequences are SGHTA and FQGNSA. This CDR3 is CASSLPGSPLHF. For the CDR3, the DNA is TGTGCCAGCAGCCTCCCCGGATCACCCCTCCACTTT.

The chain uses TRBV9 and TRBJ2-1; D unresolved. The length of the CDR3 is 13 residues. Germline lookup yields CDR1 SGDLS and CDR2 YYNGEE. The V end was cut by 0 bases, the J end by 5 bases, with 6 bases between. The CDR3 bases are TGTGCCAGCAGCGTAGAAGCTGACAATGAGCAGTTCTTC. Translating it yields CASSVEADNEQFF.

This clone occurred a few times. The chain carries TRBV11-2 and TRBJ2-2; D ambiguous. The V end lost 5 bases, the J end lost 1 base, and 8 bases lay between the germline ends. The CDR3 loop spans 14 amino acids. The V gene's germline CDR1 is SGHAT and CDR2 FQNNGV. The CDR3 nucleotides read TGTGCCAGCAGCCGGCGCAGGAACACCGGGGAGCTGTTTTTT. This sequence encodes CASSRRRNTGELFF.

The chain couples TRBV5-1 to TRBJ2-3, with D tentatively TRBD1 (6 bases). With 4 bases removed from V and 2 bases from J, the gap between germline ends came to 14 bases. The CDR3 totals 15 residues. The germline CDR1 and CDR2 sequences are SGHRS and YFSETQ. The CDR3 DNA reads TGCGCCAGCAGCATACAGGGTGGGGACACAGATACGCAGTATTTT. Translation: CASSIQGGDTDTQYF.

This clone has just a few counts. The chain combines TRBV6-5 with TRBJ2-1, with D maybe TRBD1 (5 bases). The CDR3 length is 14 residues. Germline V gives CDR1 MNHEY, CDR2 SVGAGI. Between the trimmed V and J ends, which lost 4 bases and 9 bases, there was a span of 16 bases. The CDR3: CASSSLILRGEQFF. The DNA for the CDR3 is TGTGCCAGCAGTTCCCTGATTTTAAGGGGTGAGCAGTTCTTC.

This chain uses TRBV5-1 with TRBJ1-2, with a tentative D call TRBD1 (6 bases). Trimming left V 0 bases short and J 4 bases short, with 13 bases between. Looked up from germline, CDR1 is SGHRS and CDR2 is YFSETQ. CDR3 length: 15 amino acids. CDR3 nucleotides: TGCGCCAGCAGCTTGGCGAGGGGGGCCGTCTATGGCTACACCTTC. This sequence encodes CASSLARGAVYGYTF.

The rearrangement links TRBV6-5 to TRBJ1-6; the D is unclear. In germline, CDR1 is MNHEY, CDR2 SVGAGI. CDR3 length equals 16 residues. V was clipped by 2 bases and J by 4 bases, with 12 bases between them. The CDR3 is CASSYDSVAYNSPLHF. CDR3 sequence (DNA): TGTGCCAGCAGTTACGATTCCGTCGCTTATAATTCACCCCTCCACTTT.

In its sample, this clone was seen a few times. The chain carries TRBV2 and TRBJ2-1; 8 nucleotides agree with TRBD2. CDR3 length: 14 residues. The V gene's germline CDR1 is SNHLY and CDR2 FYNNEI. V lost 8 bases, J lost 7 bases, and 10 bases stayed unmatched. The CDR3 DNA reads TGTGCCAGCTTACCGGGACTAGGAGGGAATGAGCAGTTCTTC. It specifies CASLPGLGGNEQFF.

Concerning this clone: Its ends do not fully match the called genes, so a read error is possible. The V gene is TRBV19, the J gene TRBJ1-4; a weak D match, TRBD1 (6 bases). This CDR3 comprises 16 residues. CDR1 and CDR2 from the germline V gene are LNHDA and SQIVND (reference sequence). CDR3 residues: CASSPLSGQTYEKLFF. The CDR3 DNA reads as TGTGCCAGTAGTCCTCTCTCGGGACAAACTTATGAAAAACTGTTTTTT.

The V call is TRBV5-1, the J call TRBJ2-2, with 8 bases identical to TRBD1. Germline V CDR1 and CDR2: SGHRS, YFSETQ. V gave up 9 bases and J gave up 4 bases; unmatched junction bases: 5. There are 13 residues in the CDR3. The CDR3 DNA follows: TGCGCCACTGGACAGGGCGGCACCGGGGAGCTGTTTTTT. Translation: CATGQGGTGELFF.

This clone appeared a few times. V is TRBV9 and J is TRBJ2-1; D gene ambiguous. V dropped 2 bases and J dropped 6 bases, with 6 bases sitting between them. The CDR3 sequence is 12 residues long. Germline V CDR1 and CDR2: SGDLS, YYNGEE. CDR3 amino acids: CASSVLGNEQFF. CDR3 DNA: TGTGCCAGCAGCGTCCTTGGCAATGAGCAGTTCTTC.

CDR3 amino acids: CASSPPTGPHTDTQYF. DNA for the CDR3: TGTGCCAGCTCACCACCGACCGGGCCCCACACAGATACGCAGTATTTT. The chain recombines TRBV18 with TRBJ2-3; unclear D gene. Germline loops: CDR1 KGHSH, CDR2 LQKENI. The CDR3 covers 16 residues. Trimming stripped 0 bases from V and 2 bases from J, with 12 bases between.

In its sample, this clone was seen a few times. The chain carries TRBV19 and TRBJ2-7; no definite D call. The CDR3 has 14 amino acids. V lost 3 bases and J lost 2, with 11 bases in between. CDR1 is LNHDA and CDR2 is SQIVND in the germline V gene (reference sequence). Here the CDR3 reads CASSIEVGPYEQYF. The CDR3, as DNA: TGTGCCAGTAGTATTGAGGTAGGGCCCTACGAGCAGTACTTC.

The rearrangement links TRBV7-2 to TRBJ2-5; D is unresolved. Per the germline V gene, CDR1 is SGHTA and CDR2 is FQGNSA. The CDR3 runs to 12 residues. V was cut by 0 bases and J by 7 bases, with 6 bases left in between. As DNA, the CDR3 is TGTGCCAGCAGCTTAGCGGTGGGGACCCAGTACTTC. As protein: CASSLAVGTQYF.

V usage is TRBV7-9 and J usage is TRBJ2-3; 7 positions agree with TRBD2. This CDR3 is built from 15 residues. The trim removed 2 bases at V and 4 bases at J, leaving 6 bases unmatched. Germline CDR1 reads SEHNR; CDR2 reads FQNEAQ (reference sequence). The CDR3 DNA reads TGTGCCAGCAGCTTACTAGCGGCAGGAGCAGATACGCAGTATTTT. Its translation is CASSLLAAGADTQYF.

This chain links TRBV7-2 with TRBJ1-1, with unresolved D. The CDR3 is 14 residues long. V was clipped by 4 bases and J by 4 bases, with 13 bases between them. Germline-derived CDR1 and CDR2 are SGHTA and FQGNSA. CDR3 in amino acids: CASSSSGPGTEAFF. CDR3 coding DNA: TGTGCCAGCAGCTCGTCCGGACCAGGCACTGAAGCTTTCTTT.

This clone was seen a few times. This chain uses TRBV7-3 with TRBJ2-5; perhaps TRBD1 as D (5 bases). The CDR3 spans 15 residues. Trimming took 5 bases from V and 4 from J, leaving 17 bases between them. Germline CDR1 SGHTA, CDR2 FQGTGA. CDR3 residues: CASSPTTGRVETQYF. CDR3 coding DNA: TGTGCCAGCAGCCCTACTACAGGAAGGGTAGAGACCCAGTACTTC.

The J gene is TRBJ1-1, the V gene TRBV12-5, with 11 positions matching TRBD1. The J segment lost 5 bases and the V segment lost 5 bases, leaving 4 bases of the junction unmatched. The CDR3 loop spans 14 amino acids. CDR1 is LGHNT, CDR2 FRNRAP, per germline. DNA for the CDR3: TGTGCTAGTGGTCCACGGGACAGGGGGACTGAAGCTTTCTTT. It encodes CASGPRDRGTEAFF.

This chain joins TRBV11-2 and TRBJ2-4, with TRBD1 identical over 9 bases. The CDR3 is 16 residues long. With 0 bases clipped from V and 5 bases from J, the junction kept 5 bases outside the gene matches. Germline CDR1 SGHAT, CDR2 FQNNGV. CDR3 nucleotide sequence: TGTGCCAGCAGCTTAGAACTAGGGACAGGGCAAAACATTCAGTACTTC. Its translation: CASSLELGTGQNIQYF. Using reference TRBV11-2 and TRBJ2-4 for the parts outside the CDR3, the full variable domain is EAGVAQSPRYKIIEKRQSVAFWCNPISGHATLYWYQQILGQGPKLLIQFQNNGVVDDSQLPKDRFSAERLKGVDSTLKIQPAKLEDSAVYLCASSLELGTGQNIQYFGAGTRLSVL.

V is TRBV6-5 and J is TRBJ2-3; maybe TRBD2 (7 bases). V shed 0 bases and J shed 2 bases, with 12 bases lying between them. Germline values: CDR1 MNHEY, CDR2 SVGAGI. The CDR3 covers 16 residues. The CDR3 DNA sequence: TGTGCCAGCAGTTACTCCGGCGGGGGCTACACAGATACGCAGTATTTT. This encodes CASSYSGGGYTDTQYF.

This chain links TRBV7-8 with TRBJ1-2; D is unresolved. The CDR3 is made up of 14 amino acids. Germline V gives CDR1 SGHVS, CDR2 FQNEAQ. Trimming pared 3 bases from V and 3 bases from J, leaving 11 bases between. CDR3 protein: CASSFRERDYGYTF. CDR3 DNA: TGTGCCAGCAGCTTCCGGGAAAGGGACTATGGCTACACCTTC.

The chain is built from TRBV7-2 and TRBJ2-3; 8 bases align to TRBD2. The length of the CDR3 is 15 residues. Germline CDR1 is SGHTA and CDR2 is FQGNSA. With V trimmed by 6 bases and J by 3 bases, 8 bases remained unmatched. The chain's CDR3 is CASRPARLATDTQYF. For the CDR3, the DNA is TGTGCCAGCAGGCCGGCAAGACTAGCGACAGATACGCAGTATTTT.

V gene TRBV6-5 combines with J gene TRBJ1-4, with D perhaps matching TRBD1 (5 bases). Deletions cut 5 bases from V and 8 bases from J, with 15 bases between. The CDR3 runs to 14 residues. The germline V gene has CDR1 MNHEY and CDR2 SVGAGI. CDR3 DNA: TGTGCCAGCAGTAGAGGGGCTCTAGCGGAAAAACTGTTTTTT. Translated: CASSRGALAEKLFF.

The rearrangement uses TRBV6-5 and TRBJ2-7; no clear D gene. This CDR3 has 16 amino acids. The V gene lost 0 bases and the J gene lost 0 bases, with 12 bases spanning the gap. The germline V gene has CDR1 MNHEY and CDR2 SVGAGI. CDR3 DNA: TGTGCCAGCAGTTACTCCGCGCTAATGAACTCCTACGAGCAGTACTTC. Translated: CASSYSALMNSYEQYF.

This clone was seen a handful of times. The V call is TRBV6-6, the J call TRBJ1-5; 10 bases line up with TRBD1. V shed 0 bases, J shed 5 bases, and the junction held 1 base outside the gene matches. Germline CDR1 MNHNY, CDR2 SVGAGI (reference sequence). The CDR3 is 15 residues long. CDR3 sequence (DNA): TGTGCCAGCAGTTACTCGGGGACAGGGGATCAGCCCCAGCATTTT. It codes for CASSYSGTGDQPQHF.